A selection of T cell receptor beta chains follows, all from one sample in a study of T cell responses to AZD1222 COVID-19 vaccine. Profiling relied on immunoSEQ multiplex PCR, and the TCRdb table lists in-frame clones only, not all of them. The sample carries some 140,000 clones, around 90% recorded once. The specimen was peripheral blood, collected on day 0 of AZD1222 vaccination. Source of these receptors: an adult in good health. The CDR3 runs from the conserved cysteine through the conserved F or W. The D gene is left open where the match is weak. Some rows have no size entry. The others give once, few or many, or a class for an expanded clone.

abundance	d_gene	v_gene	j_gene	CDR3nt	CDR3aa
.	.	TRBV10-3	TRBJ1-2	TGTGCCATCAAAGGAAGGGGGTTAGATGGCTACACCTTC	CAIKGRGLDGYTF
once	.	TRBV4-1	TRBJ1-2	TGCGCCAGCAGCCAACGGGACAATTATGGCTACACCTTC	CASSQRDNYGYTF
.	.	TRBV7-9	TRBJ2-5	TGTGCCAGCAGTCCCAGGGAGGAGACCCAGTACTTC	CASSPREETQYF
.	.	TRBV19	TRBJ1-2	TGTGCCAGTACCGACCAGGGCCCCTATGGCTACACCTTC	CASTDQGPYGYTF
.	TRBD2	TRBV11-2	TRBJ2-7	TGTGCCAGCAGACTGACTAGCGGCTTAACCTACGAGCAGTACTTC	CASRLTSGLTYEQYF
.	.	TRBV7-2	TRBJ1-4	TGTGCCAGCAGCTTAAAAGGACCGGGAGGGGGAAGTAATGAAAAACTGTTTTTT	CASSLKGPGGGSNEKLFF
.	.	TRBV6-6	TRBJ1-6	TGTGCCAGCAGTTACTCTGAGGGCGGTTCACCCCTCCACTTT	CASSYSEGGSPLHF
.	.	TRBV12-3/TRBV12-4	TRBJ1-2	TGTGCCAGCAGTTTAAGTGGCCACTATGGCTACACCTTC	CASSLSGHYGYTF
.	.	TRBV21-1	TRBJ2-1	TGTGCCAGCAGCAAAACCGGGACTAGCACTGAGCAGTTCTTC	CASSKTGTSTEQFF
.	TRBD1	TRBV14	TRBJ1-1	TGTGCCAGCAGCCTTACAGGGGGCACTGAAGCTTTCTTT	CASSLTGGTEAFF
.	TRBD1	TRBV7-3	TRBJ2-3	TGTGCCAGCAGCTTGGACAGGGGGAAACATACGCAGTATTTT	CASSLDRGKHTQYF
few	.	TRBV7-9	TRBJ2-2	TGTGCCAGCAGCTTAGGGCTAGGGCCCGGGGAGCTGTTTTTT	CASSLGLGPGELFF
.	TRBD2	TRBV3-1/TRBV3-2	TRBJ2-2	TGTGCCAGCAGCCACCATGGGCTAGCGGGAGGTCGAGGGGAGCTGTTTTTT	CASSHHGLAGGRGELFF
.	.	TRBV5-1	TRBJ2-7	TGCGCCAGCAGCTTGGCGAGGGTTTCGGGACTCCTCTCCTACGAGCAGTACTTC	CASSLARVSGLLSYEQYF
.	.	TRBV12-3/TRBV12-4	TRBJ1-2	TGTGCCACCCGCGCGAACTATGGCTACACCTTC	CATRANYGYTF
.	TRBD1	TRBV27	TRBJ2-2	TGTGCCAGCAGCCCCCCCTCCGGGACAGGGTATCCCGCCGGGGAGCTGTTTTTT	CASSPPSGTGYPAGELFF
.	.	TRBV12-3/TRBV12-4	TRBJ1-2	TGTGCCTCCTCCCCCGGGTGGGACTATGGCTACACCTTC	CASSPGWDYGYTF
.	.	TRBV19	TRBJ1-1	TGTGCCAGTACTCCGAGGGGAGCGGGGTCTAGTTTTGCGGACACTGAAGCTTTCTTT	CASTPRGAGSSFADTEAFF